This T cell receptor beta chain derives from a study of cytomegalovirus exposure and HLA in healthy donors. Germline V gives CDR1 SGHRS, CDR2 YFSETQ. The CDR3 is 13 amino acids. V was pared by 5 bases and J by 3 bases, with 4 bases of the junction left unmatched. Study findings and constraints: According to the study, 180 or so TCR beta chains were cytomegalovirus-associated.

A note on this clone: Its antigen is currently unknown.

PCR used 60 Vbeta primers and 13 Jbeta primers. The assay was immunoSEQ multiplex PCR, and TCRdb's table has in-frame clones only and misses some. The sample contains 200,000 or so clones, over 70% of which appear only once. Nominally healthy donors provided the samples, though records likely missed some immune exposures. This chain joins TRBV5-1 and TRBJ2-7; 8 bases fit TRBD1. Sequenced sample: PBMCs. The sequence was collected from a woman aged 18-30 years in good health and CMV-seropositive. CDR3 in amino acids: CASRGTGIYEQYF. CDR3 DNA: TGCGCCAGCAGGGGGACAGGTATCTACGAGCAGTACTTC.